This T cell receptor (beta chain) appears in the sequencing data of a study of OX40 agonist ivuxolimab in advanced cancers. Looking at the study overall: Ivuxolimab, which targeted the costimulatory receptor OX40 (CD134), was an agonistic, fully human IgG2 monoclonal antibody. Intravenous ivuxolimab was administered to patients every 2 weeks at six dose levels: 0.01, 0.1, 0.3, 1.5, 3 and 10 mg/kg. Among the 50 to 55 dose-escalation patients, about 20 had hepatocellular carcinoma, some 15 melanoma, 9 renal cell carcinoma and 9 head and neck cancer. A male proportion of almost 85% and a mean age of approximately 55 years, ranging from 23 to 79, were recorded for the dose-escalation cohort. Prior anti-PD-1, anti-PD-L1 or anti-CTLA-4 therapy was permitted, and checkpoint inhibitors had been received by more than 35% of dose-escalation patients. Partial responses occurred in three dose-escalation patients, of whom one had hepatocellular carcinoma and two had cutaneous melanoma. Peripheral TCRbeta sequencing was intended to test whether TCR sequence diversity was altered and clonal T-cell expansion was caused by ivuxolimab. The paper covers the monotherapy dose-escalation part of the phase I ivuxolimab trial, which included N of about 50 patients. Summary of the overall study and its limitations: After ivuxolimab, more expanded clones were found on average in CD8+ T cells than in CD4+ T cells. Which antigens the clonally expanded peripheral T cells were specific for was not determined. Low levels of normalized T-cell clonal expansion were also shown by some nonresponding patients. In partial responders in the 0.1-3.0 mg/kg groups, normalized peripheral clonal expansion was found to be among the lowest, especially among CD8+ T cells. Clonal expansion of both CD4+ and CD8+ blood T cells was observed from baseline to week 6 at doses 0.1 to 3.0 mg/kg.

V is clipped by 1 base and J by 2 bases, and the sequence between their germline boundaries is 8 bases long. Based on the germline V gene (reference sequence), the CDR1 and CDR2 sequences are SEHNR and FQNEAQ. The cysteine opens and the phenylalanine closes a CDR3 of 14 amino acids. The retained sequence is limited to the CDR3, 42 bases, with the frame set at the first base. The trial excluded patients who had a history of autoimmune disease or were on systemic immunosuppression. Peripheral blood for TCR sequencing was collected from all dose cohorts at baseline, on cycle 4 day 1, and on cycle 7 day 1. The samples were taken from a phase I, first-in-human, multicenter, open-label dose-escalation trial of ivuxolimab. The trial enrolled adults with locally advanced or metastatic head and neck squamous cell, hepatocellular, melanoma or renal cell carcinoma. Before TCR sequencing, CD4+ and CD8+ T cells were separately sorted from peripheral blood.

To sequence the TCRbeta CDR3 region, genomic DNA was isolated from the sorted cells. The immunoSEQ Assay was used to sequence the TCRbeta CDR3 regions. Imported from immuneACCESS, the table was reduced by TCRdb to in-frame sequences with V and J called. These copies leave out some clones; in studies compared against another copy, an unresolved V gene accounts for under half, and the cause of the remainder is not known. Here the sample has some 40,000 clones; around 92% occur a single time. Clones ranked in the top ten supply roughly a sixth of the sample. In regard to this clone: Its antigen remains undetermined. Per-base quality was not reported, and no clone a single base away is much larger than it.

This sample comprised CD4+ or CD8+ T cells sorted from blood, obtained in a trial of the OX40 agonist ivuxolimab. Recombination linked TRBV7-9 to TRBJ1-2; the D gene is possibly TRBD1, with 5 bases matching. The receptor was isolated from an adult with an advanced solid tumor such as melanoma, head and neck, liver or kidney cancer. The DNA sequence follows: TGTGCCAGCAGCTTAGGGGACGGAAACTATGGCTACACCTTC. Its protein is CASSLGDGNYGYTF.